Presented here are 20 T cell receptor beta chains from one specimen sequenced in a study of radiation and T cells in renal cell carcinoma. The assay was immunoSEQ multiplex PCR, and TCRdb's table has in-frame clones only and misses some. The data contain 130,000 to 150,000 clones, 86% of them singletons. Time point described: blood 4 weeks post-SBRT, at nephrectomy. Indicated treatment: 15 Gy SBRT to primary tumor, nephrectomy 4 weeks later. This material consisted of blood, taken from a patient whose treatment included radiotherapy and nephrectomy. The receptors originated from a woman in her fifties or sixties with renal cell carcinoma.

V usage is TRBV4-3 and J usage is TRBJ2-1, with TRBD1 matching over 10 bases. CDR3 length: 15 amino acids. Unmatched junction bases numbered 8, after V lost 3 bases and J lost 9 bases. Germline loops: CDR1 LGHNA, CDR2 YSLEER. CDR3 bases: TGCGCCAGCAGCCAGTTGGGACAGGGGAACGGTGAGCAGTTCTTC. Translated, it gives CASSQLGQGNGEQFF.

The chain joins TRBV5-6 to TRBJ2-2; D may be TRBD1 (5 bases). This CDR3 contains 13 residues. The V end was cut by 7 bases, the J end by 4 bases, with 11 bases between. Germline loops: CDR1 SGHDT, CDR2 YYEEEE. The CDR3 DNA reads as TGTGCCAGCGCAGGACAACTCACCGGGGAGCTGTTTTTT. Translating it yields CASAGQLTGELFF.

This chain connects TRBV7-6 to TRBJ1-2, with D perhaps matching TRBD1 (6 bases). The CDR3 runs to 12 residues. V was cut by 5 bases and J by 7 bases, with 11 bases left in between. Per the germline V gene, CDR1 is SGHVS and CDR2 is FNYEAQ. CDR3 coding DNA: TGTGCCAGCAGCCCCGGGACATTTGGCTACACCTTC. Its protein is CASSPGTFGYTF.

The CDR3 DNA reads as TGTGCCAGCAGTGAATACTCGGACAGGGGACGTTACGAGCAGTACTTC. Its translation: CASSEYSDRGRYEQYF. This rearrangement joins TRBV6-1 to TRBJ2-7; TRBD1 matches at 9 bases. There are 16 residues in the CDR3. With V trimmed by 2 bases and J by 4 bases, 9 bases remained unmatched. Germline lookup yields CDR1 MNHNS and CDR2 SASEGT.

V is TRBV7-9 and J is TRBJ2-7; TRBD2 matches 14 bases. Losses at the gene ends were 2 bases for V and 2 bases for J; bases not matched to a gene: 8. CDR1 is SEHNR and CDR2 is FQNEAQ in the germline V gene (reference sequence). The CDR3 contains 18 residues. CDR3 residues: CASSLRFGLAGGPYEQYF. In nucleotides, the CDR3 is TGTGCCAGCAGCTTAAGATTCGGACTAGCGGGGGGCCCCTACGAGCAGTACTTC.

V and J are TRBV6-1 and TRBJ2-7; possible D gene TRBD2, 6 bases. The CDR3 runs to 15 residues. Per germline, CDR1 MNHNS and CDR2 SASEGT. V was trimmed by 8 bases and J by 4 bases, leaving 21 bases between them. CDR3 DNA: TGTGCCAGCCGGGGCGGGGCGGGCAGCGAATACGAGCAGTACTTC. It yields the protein CASRGGAGSEYEQYF.

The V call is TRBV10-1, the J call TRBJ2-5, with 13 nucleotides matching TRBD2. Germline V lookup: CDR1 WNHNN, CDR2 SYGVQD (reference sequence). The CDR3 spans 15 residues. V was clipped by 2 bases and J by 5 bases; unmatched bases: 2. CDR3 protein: CASSEGLAGAETQYF. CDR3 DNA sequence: TGCGCCAGCAGTGAGGGACTAGCGGGAGCGGAGACCCAGTACTTC.

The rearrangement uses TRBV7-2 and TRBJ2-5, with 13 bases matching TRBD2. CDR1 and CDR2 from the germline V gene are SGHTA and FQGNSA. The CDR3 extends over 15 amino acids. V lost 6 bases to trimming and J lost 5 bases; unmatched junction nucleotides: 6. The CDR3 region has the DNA TGTGCCAGCAGGCAAACTAGCGGGAGGGAGGAGACCCAGTACTTC. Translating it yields CASRQTSGREETQYF.

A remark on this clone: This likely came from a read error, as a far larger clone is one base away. The CDR3 DNA sequence: TGTGCCAGCAGTTACTCTAGCGGGGGGGCCAATGAGCAGTTCTTC. This translates into CASSYSSGGANEQFF. This chain links TRBV6-5 with TRBJ2-1; 11 nucleotides match TRBD2. With 0 bases clipped from V and 6 bases from J, the junction kept 1 base outside the gene matches. The CDR3 runs 15 residues. CDR1 MNHEY and CDR2 SVGAGI come from the germline V gene.

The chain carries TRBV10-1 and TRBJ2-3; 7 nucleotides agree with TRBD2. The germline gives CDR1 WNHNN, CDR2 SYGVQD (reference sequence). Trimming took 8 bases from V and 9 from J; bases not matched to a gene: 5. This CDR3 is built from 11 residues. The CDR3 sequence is CASSREVTQYF. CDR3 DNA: TGCGCCAGCTCTCGGGAGGTCACGCAGTATTTT.

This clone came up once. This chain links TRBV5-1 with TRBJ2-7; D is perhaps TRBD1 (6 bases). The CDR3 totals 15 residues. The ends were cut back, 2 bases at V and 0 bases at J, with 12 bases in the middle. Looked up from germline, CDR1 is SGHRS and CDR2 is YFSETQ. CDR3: CASSLQGRGSYEQYF. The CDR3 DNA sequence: TGCGCCAGCAGCTTACAGGGCCGCGGCTCCTACGAGCAGTACTTC.

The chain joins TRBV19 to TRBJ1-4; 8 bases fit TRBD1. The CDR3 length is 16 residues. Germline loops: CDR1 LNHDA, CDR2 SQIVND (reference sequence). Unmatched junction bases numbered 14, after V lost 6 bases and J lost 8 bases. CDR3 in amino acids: CASSDQQGEVWEKLFF. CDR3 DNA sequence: TGTGCCAGTAGCGACCAACAGGGGGAAGTATGGGAAAAACTGTTTTTT. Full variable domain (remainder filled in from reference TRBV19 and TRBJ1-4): DGGITQSPKYLFRKEGQNVTLSCEQNLNHDAMYWYRQDPGQGLRLIYYSQIVNDFQKGDIAEGYSVSREKKESFPLTVTSAQKNPTAFYLCASSDQQGEVWEKLFFGSGTQLSVL.

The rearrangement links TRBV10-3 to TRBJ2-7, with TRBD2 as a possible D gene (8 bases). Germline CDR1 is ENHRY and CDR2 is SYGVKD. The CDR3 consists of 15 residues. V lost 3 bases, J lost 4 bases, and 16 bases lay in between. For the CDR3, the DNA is TGTGCCATCAGTGAAGGACAGGTAGCGGGGTACGAGCAGTACTTC. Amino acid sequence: CAISEGQVAGYEQYF.

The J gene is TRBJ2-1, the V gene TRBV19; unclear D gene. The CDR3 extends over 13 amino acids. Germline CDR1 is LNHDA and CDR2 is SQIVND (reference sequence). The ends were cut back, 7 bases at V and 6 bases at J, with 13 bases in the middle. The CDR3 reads CASIGTKPNEQFF. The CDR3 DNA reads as TGTGCCAGTATAGGAACAAAGCCCAATGAGCAGTTCTTC.

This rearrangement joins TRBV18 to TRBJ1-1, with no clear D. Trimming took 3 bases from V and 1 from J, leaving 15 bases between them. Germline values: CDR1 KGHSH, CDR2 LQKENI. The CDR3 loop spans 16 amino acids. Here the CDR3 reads CASSPVFQVGNTEAFF. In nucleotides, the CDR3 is TGTGCCAGCTCACCTGTTTTTCAGGTTGGGAACACTGAAGCTTTCTTT.

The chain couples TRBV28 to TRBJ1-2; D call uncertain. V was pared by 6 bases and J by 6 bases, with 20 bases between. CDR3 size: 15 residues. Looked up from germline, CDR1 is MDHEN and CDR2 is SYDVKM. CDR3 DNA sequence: TGTGCCAGCAGCCCCCAGAGGACCCTTTCCCATGGCTACACCTTC. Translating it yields CASSPQRTLSHGYTF.

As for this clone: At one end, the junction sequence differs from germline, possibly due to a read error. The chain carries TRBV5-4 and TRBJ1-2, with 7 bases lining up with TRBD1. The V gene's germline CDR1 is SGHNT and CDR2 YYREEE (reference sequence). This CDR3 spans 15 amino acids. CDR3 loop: CASSPRTGASYGYTF. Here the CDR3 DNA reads TGCGCCAGCAGCCCCCGGACAGGCGCTAGCTATGGCTACACCTTC.

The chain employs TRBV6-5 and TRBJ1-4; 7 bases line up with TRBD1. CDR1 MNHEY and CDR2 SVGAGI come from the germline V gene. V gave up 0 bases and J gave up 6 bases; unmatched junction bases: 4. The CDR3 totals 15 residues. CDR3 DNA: TGTGCCAGCAGTTACTCTTACAGGGGCGATGAAAAACTGTTTTTT. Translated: CASSYSYRGDEKLFF.

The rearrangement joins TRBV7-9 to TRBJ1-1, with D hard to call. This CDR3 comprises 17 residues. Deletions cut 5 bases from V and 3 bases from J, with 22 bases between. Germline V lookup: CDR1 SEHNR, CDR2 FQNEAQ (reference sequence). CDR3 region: CASSLDPPMGSDTEAFF. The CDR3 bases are TGTGCCAGCAGCCTGGACCCCCCTATGGGGTCCGACACTGAAGCTTTCTTT. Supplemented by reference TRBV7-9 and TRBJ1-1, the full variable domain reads DTGVSQNPRHKITKRGQNVTFRCDPISEHNRLYWYRQTLGQGPEFLTYFQNEAQLEKSRLLSDRFSAERPKGSFSTLEIQRTEQGDSAMYLCASSLDPPMGSDTEAFFGQGTRLTVV.

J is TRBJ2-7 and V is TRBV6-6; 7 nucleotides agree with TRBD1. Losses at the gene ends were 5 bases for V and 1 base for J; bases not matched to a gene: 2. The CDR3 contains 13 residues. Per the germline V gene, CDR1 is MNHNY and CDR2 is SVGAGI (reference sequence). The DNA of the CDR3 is TGTGCCAGCAGTCCGGGACAGTCCTACGAGCAGTACTTC. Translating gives CASSPGQSYEQYF.